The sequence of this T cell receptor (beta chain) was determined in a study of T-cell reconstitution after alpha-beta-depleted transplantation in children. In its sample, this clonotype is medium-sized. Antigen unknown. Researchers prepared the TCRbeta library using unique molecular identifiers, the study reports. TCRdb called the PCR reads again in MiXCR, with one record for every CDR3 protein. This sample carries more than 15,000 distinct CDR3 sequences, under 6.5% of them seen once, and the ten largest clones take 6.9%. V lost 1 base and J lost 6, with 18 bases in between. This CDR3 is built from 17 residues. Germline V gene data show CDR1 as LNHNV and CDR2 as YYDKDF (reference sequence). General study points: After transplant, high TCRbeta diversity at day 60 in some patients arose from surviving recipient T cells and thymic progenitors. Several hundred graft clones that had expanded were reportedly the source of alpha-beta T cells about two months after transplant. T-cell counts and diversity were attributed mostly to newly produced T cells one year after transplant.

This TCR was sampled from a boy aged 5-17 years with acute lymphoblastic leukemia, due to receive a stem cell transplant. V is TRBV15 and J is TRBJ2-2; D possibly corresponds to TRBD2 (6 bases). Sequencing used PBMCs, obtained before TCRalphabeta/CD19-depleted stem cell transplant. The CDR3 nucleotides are TGTGCCACCAGCAGAGGGGTAGCGGTAGGACGAGCCGGGGAGCTGTTTTTT. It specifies CATSRGVAVGRAGELFF.